The 31 T cell receptor beta chains below all came from one sample that was sequenced in a study of T cells after yellow fever vaccination (dated by TCRdb to between 2018 and 2021). Libraries were made using 5' RACE. This sample was sequenced with an Illumina HiSeq 2500. The public reads were quality trimmed at Q25 with fastp and then assembled into clones with MiXCR by TCRdb, keeping productive beta chains. Records with the same CDR3 protein are collapsed into one entry carrying the most frequent genes and DNA. The sample has approximately 550,000 distinct CDR3 sequences on record, about 13% of them singletons. Jointly, the top ten make up roughly an eighth of the sample. The treatment or condition label, read with the paper, signifies: live attenuated yellow fever vaccine strain. Sample: PBMCs, taken on the day of the yellow fever booster vaccination. The source of these receptors is a young man who received the YFV17D yellow fever vaccine.

This clonotype was seen more than once but under ten times. The rearrangement links TRBV4-2 to TRBJ1-1, with D uncertain. V dropped 1 base and J dropped 0 bases, with 9 bases sitting between them. CDR1 and CDR2 (germline): LGHNA, YNFKEQ. The CDR3 totals 15 residues. DNA for the CDR3: TGTGCCAGCAGCCAAGCCAGCAGCCTGAACACTGAAGCTTTCTTT. Amino acids: CASSQASSLNTEAFF.

This chain links TRBV30 with TRBJ1-5, with a tentative D call TRBD1 (6 bases). The length of the CDR3 is 14 residues. The V end lost 2 bases, the J end lost 7 bases, and 15 bases lay between the germline ends. Looked up from germline, CDR1 is GTSNPN and CDR2 is SVGIG (reference sequence). CDR3 region: CAWSSGAGAQPQHF. The CDR3 DNA reads TGTGCCTGGAGTTCCGGGGCAGGGGCCCAGCCCCAGCATTTT.

The gene calls are TRBV7-2 and TRBJ2-3; no reliable D call. V lost 1 base to trimming and J lost 2 bases, with 10 bases between them. The V gene's germline CDR1 is SGHTA and CDR2 FQGNSA. The CDR3 consists of 15 residues. The CDR3 region is CASSLVGPPTDTQYF. CDR3 coding DNA: TGTGCCAGCAGCTTAGTAGGTCCTCCCACAGATACGCAGTATTTT.

J is TRBJ1-6 and V is TRBV18, with TRBD1 matching 7 bases. The CDR3 has 15 residues. Losses at the gene ends were 0 bases for V and 8 bases for J; bases not matched to a gene: 4. Germline V gene lookup returns CDR1 KGHSH and CDR2 LQKENI. The CDR3 nucleotides read TGTGCCAGCTCACCACCGCAGGGGGACGATTCACCCCTCCACTTT. Its translation is CASSPPQGDDSPLHF.

This chain uses TRBV6-2 or TRBV6-3 with TRBJ2-3; 9 positions match TRBD1. The CDR3 is 15 amino acids. The V and J ends lost 1 base and 5 bases, in that order; junction bases with no gene match: 4. The germline gives CDR1 MNHEY, CDR2 SVGEGT. CDR3 DNA: TGTGCCAGCAGTTACTTCGGGACAGGGCGAGATACGCAGTATTTT. This sequence encodes CASSYFGTGRDTQYF.

This clonotype was seen a few times. V and J are TRBV12-3 or TRBV12-4 and TRBJ2-1; TRBD2 is a possible D gene (5 bases). CDR3 length equals 15 residues. Trimming took 6 bases from V and 4 from J, leaving 16 bases between them. This chain's CDR3 is CASSHPEATYNEQFF. DNA of the CDR3: TGTGCCAGCAGCCACCCGGAGGCCACTTACAATGAGCAGTTCTTC.

This clonotype appeared a few times. This sequence joins TRBV9 and TRBJ2-1; D is possibly TRBD1 (6 bases). V gave up 4 bases and J gave up 7 bases, with 18 bases separating them. The CDR3 contains 15 residues. Germline V lookup: CDR1 SGDLS, CDR2 YYNGEE. CDR3 DNA: TGTGCCAGCAGCCCCCAGGGGAGCAATACGAATGAGCAGTTCTTC. It specifies CASSPQGSNTNEQFF.

Only a few counts were recorded for this clonotype. The chain uses TRBV7-8 and TRBJ1-2, with TRBD1 matching 7 bases. Germline CDR1 SGHVS, CDR2 FQNEAQ. The ends lost 5 bases at V and 4 bases at J; junction bases unmatched: 7. The CDR3 is 14 residues long. CDR3 in DNA: TGTGCCAGCAGCCTCCTGACAGGGAGCTATGGCTACACCTTC. Its protein product is CASSLLTGSYGYTF. Variable domain in full (rest from reference TRBV7-8 and TRBJ1-2): GAGVSQSPRYKVAKRGQDVALRCDPISGHVSLFWYQQALGQGPEFLTYFQNEAQLDKSGLPSDRFFAERPEGSVSTLKIQRTQQEDSAVYLCASSLLTGSYGYTFGSGTRLTVV.

The chain joins TRBV10-3 to TRBJ2-3; 8 bases fit TRBD2. This CDR3 is 18 amino acids long. The V gene end was trimmed by 2 bases and the J gene end by 4 bases; junction bases not matched to a gene: 14. Per germline, CDR1 ENHRY and CDR2 SYGVKD. CDR3 loop: CAISEPLGLAGGPDTQYF. The CDR3 nucleotides are TGTGCCATCAGTGAGCCCCTGGGCCTGGCGGGAGGCCCAGATACGCAGTATTTT.

The V and J genes are TRBV14 and TRBJ1-1; D remains unclear. The CDR3 length is 13 residues. Germline V gene sequence: CDR1 SGHDN, CDR2 FVKESK. V was shortened by 4 bases and J by 3 bases, with 9 bases between the two germline ends. This chain's CDR3 is CASSLYRDTEAFF. The CDR3 DNA reads TGTGCCAGCAGCCTGTACCGGGACACTGAAGCTTTCTTT. Combining the CDR3 with reference TRBV14 and TRBJ1-1 gives the whole variable domain EAGVTQFPSHSVIEKGQTVTLRCDPISGHDNLYWYRRVMGKEIKFLLHFVKESKQDESGMPNNRFLAERTGGTYSTLKVQPAELEDSGVYFCASSLYRDTEAFFGQGTRLTVV.

The chain uses TRBV7-8 and TRBJ2-1; D gene unclear. With 1 base removed from V and 6 bases from J, the gap between germline ends came to 13 bases. CDR1 and CDR2 from the germline V gene are SGHVS and FQNEAQ. This CDR3 contains 15 residues. The chain's CDR3 is CASSLGRSWGNEQFF. Here the CDR3 DNA reads TGTGCCAGCAGCTTAGGGCGGTCCTGGGGCAATGAGCAGTTCTTC.

This clonotype turned up a few times. The chain couples TRBV7-2 to TRBJ1-1; no clear D gene. V was pared by 5 bases and J by 5 bases, with 9 bases between. Germline values: CDR1 SGHTA, CDR2 FQGNSA. The CDR3 runs to 12 residues. The CDR3 nucleotides are TGTGCCAGCAGCCTATTATGGACTGAAGCTTTCTTT. Translated, it gives CASSLLWTEAFF.

The sample holds a few counts of this clonotype. V is TRBV20-1 and J is TRBJ2-1, with 9 bases fitting TRBD2. With V trimmed by 3 bases and J by 3 bases, 6 bases remained unmatched. The V gene's germline CDR1 is DFQATT and CDR2 SNEGSKA (reference sequence). The length of the CDR3 is 15 residues. CDR3 residues: CSARASGIGYNEQFF. The CDR3, as DNA: TGCAGTGCTAGGGCTAGCGGGATAGGCTACAATGAGCAGTTCTTC.

This clonotype was seen just once. V usage is TRBV10-3 and J usage is TRBJ2-7, with D uncertain. The CDR3 spans 14 residues. V gave up 0 bases and J gave up 4 bases, with 10 bases separating them. Per germline, CDR1 ENHRY and CDR2 SYGVKD. The CDR3 sequence: CAISESNKPYEQYF. The CDR3 DNA sequence: TGTGCCATCAGTGAGTCGAACAAACCATACGAGCAGTACTTC.

This clonotype has just a few counts. The rearrangement links TRBV20-1 to TRBJ2-1; the match to TRBD2 covers 13 bases. Trimming cost V 1 base and J 2 bases; bases outside gene matches: 5. Germline CDR1 and CDR2: DFQATT and SNEGSKA (reference sequence). CDR3 length: 17 amino acids. The chain's CDR3 is CSARGTSGSVAYNEQFF. The CDR3 DNA reads as TGCAGTGCTAGAGGGACTAGCGGGAGTGTCGCCTACAATGAGCAGTTCTTC.

In this sample, this clonotype turned up a few times. This sequence joins TRBV7-9 and TRBJ2-7; 8 bases match TRBD1. The germline V gene has CDR1 SEHNR and CDR2 FQNEAQ (reference sequence). This CDR3 has 15 residues. V was pared by 7 bases and J by 5 bases, with 13 bases of the junction left unmatched. As DNA, the CDR3 is TGTGCCAGCACCCGTGCACAGGGGGATCTTGACGAGCAGTACTTC. It codes for CASTRAQGDLDEQYF.

The CDR3 loop reads CSVVGGLHSYEQYF. In nucleotides, the CDR3 is TGCAGCGTTGTGGGGGGCCTTCACTCCTACGAGCAGTACTTC. This chain joins TRBV29-1 and TRBJ2-7; D tentatively reads TRBD1 or TRBD2 (6 bases each). V dropped 4 bases and J dropped 0 bases, with 13 bases sitting between them. This CDR3 has 14 amino acids. Germline V CDR1 and CDR2: SQVTM, ANQGSEA.

The chain has TRBV12-5 and TRBJ2-1, with 9 bases lining up with TRBD1. Germline trimming cut 6 bases from V and 4 bases from J; bases unmatched to any gene: 7. CDR1 is LGHNT, CDR2 FRNRAP, per germline. The CDR3 loop spans 15 amino acids. CDR3 sequence: CASGPDRGRYNEQFF. CDR3 bases: TGTGCTAGTGGCCCGGACAGGGGACGTTACAATGAGCAGTTCTTC.

The chain uses TRBV20-1 and TRBJ1-5, with D possibly being TRBD1 (6 bases). Germline V gene lookup returns CDR1 DFQATT and CDR2 SNEGSKA (reference sequence). The germline V and J ends were trimmed by 8 bases and 2 bases, with 16 bases remaining between them. The CDR3 sequence is 14 residues long. CDR3 nucleotides: TGCAGTACAGGGAGGGGCCCCGGCAATCAGCCCCAGCATTTT. This codes for CSTGRGPGNQPQHF.

The chain employs TRBV29-1 and TRBJ2-4; TRBD1 or TRBD2 may be the D gene (5 bases each). CDR3 length: 14 amino acids. V gave up 4 bases and J gave up 1 base, with 11 bases separating them. CDR1 and CDR2 from the germline V gene are SQVTM and ANQGSEA. DNA of the CDR3: TGCAGCGTTGCATCAGGGACGGCCAAAAACATTCAGTACTTC. Translating it yields CSVASGTAKNIQYF. The full variable domain, rest sourced from reference TRBV29-1 and TRBJ2-4, is SAVISQKPSRDICQRGTSLTIQCQVDSQVTMMFWYRQQPGQSLTLIATANQGSEATYESGFVIDKFPISRPNLTFSTLTVSNMSPEDSSIYLCSVASGTAKNIQYFGAGTRLSVL.

This clonotype was observed a handful of times. V and J are TRBV7-2 and TRBJ1-3; D is ambiguous. V lost 4 bases, J lost 2 bases, and 15 bases lay in between. CDR3 length: 16 residues. Germline-derived CDR1 and CDR2 are SGHTA and FQGNSA. CDR3 amino acids: CASSSPRLGTGNTIYF. CDR3 in DNA: TGTGCCAGCAGCTCCCCGAGGCTCGGGACTGGAAACACCATATATTTT.

V is TRBV5-1 and J is TRBJ2-6, with 14 bases lining up with TRBD2. Losses at the gene ends were 2 bases for V and 2 bases for J; bases not matched to a gene: 15. This CDR3 spans 22 amino acids. CDR1 SGHRS and CDR2 YFSETQ come from the germline V gene. This CDR3 is CASSFHNGTSGSRGPGANVLTF. The CDR3 bases are TGCGCCAGCAGCTTCCATAACGGGACTAGCGGGAGTCGGGGGCCTGGGGCCAACGTCCTGACTTTC.

Only a few counts were recorded for this clonotype. This chain connects TRBV3-1 to TRBJ1-2, with 7 bases matching TRBD1. Trimming took 4 bases from V and 8 from J; bases not matched to a gene: 16. The CDR3 runs 16 residues. Germline V lookup: CDR1 LGHDT, CDR2 YNNKEL (reference sequence). The CDR3 spells CASSPGQSLPTGGYTF. The CDR3, as DNA: TGTGCCAGCAGCCCGGGACAGTCCCTACCGACGGGCGGCTACACCTTC.

Many counts were recorded for this clonotype. CDR3 nucleotides: TGCGCCAGCAGCCAAGCCGCCACTATCTCCTACGAGCAGTACTTC. This sequence encodes CASSQAATISYEQYF. The V and J genes are TRBV4-1 and TRBJ2-7; no clear D gene. Trimming shortened V by 1 base and J by 0 bases, and 10 bases separated the two germline ends. CDR1 is MGHRA, CDR2 YSYEKL, per germline. CDR3 length equals 15 residues.

This clonotype was counted between two and nine times. The chain joins TRBV6-2 or TRBV6-3 to TRBJ1-1; D is unresolved. CDR3 length: 11 amino acids. Trimming shortened V by 0 bases and J by 9 bases, and 5 bases separated the two germline ends. Germline values: CDR1 MNHEY, CDR2 SVGEGT. CDR3 bases: TGTGCCAGCAGTTACTCGTGGCAAGCTTTCTTT. Protein: CASSYSWQAFF.

This clonotype was counted at least ten times. This CDR3 is CASSLASGASYEQYF. The CDR3 DNA reads as TGTGCCAGCAGCTTAGCGTCAGGGGCTTCCTACGAGCAGTACTTC. V is TRBV7-2 and J is TRBJ2-7, with D possibly being TRBD1 (6 bases). Deletions cut 0 bases from V and 1 base from J, with 10 bases between. The CDR3 is made up of 15 amino acids. In germline, CDR1 is SGHTA, CDR2 FQGNSA.

This clonotype turned up a few times. The chain recombines TRBV6-1 with TRBJ2-1; possibly TRBD1 for D (5 bases). Deletions cut 7 bases from V and 8 bases from J, with 15 bases between. Germline CDR1 reads MNHNS; CDR2 reads SASEGT. The CDR3 has 13 residues. CDR3 loop: CASTKAGNYEQFF. CDR3 DNA sequence: TGTGCCAGCACAAAAGCAGGGAATTATGAGCAGTTCTTC.

The V gene is TRBV27, the J gene TRBJ2-7, with D unclear. The germline V and J ends were trimmed by 8 bases and 6 bases, with 8 bases remaining between them. From germline, CDR1 is MNHEY and CDR2 SMNVEV (reference sequence). CDR3 length equals 10 residues. CDR3: CASGVGEQYF. As DNA, the CDR3 is TGTGCCAGCGGCGTCGGCGAGCAGTACTTC.

The chain couples TRBV24-1 to TRBJ2-3, with TRBD2 matching over 8 bases. The length of the CDR3 is 16 residues. The V gene end was trimmed by 9 bases and the J gene end by 2 bases; junction bases not matched to a gene: 12. CDR1 and CDR2 (germline): KGHDR, SFDVKD. In DNA form, the CDR3 reads TGTGCCACCGCTTCGGGAAGCGGGGGTATCACAGATACGCAGTATTTT. Protein product: CATASGSGGITDTQYF.

CDR3 bases: TGCAGTGCTAGAGATTTCGAACTAGCGGGAGGTTTCAGCACAGATACGCAGTATTTT. This codes for CSARDFELAGGFSTDTQYF. The chain is built from TRBV20-1 and TRBJ2-3, with 12 bases identical to TRBD2. CDR3 length: 19 amino acids. The germline V gene has CDR1 DFQATT and CDR2 SNEGSKA (reference sequence). Trimming removed 0 bases from V and 0 bases from J; junction bases left unmatched: 10.

The chain carries TRBV14 and TRBJ2-2; no clear D. V was cut by 4 bases and J by 2 bases, with 11 bases left in between. Germline assignment: CDR1 SGHDN and CDR2 FVKESK. CDR3 length: 15 residues. The CDR3 DNA sequence: TGTGCCAGCAGCCTCACAGTGGCAAACACCGGGGAGCTGTTTTTT. The encoded protein is CASSLTVANTGELFF.